Listed here are 13 T cell receptor beta chains from one sample, sequenced in a study of memory CD4+ T cells and cytomegalovirus serostatus. Clones were sequenced by immunoSEQ multiplex PCR, and TCRdb holds only the in-frame ones, with some missing. The repertoire holds about 61,000 clones, with 75% to 85% as singletons. Single viable CD3+CD4+CD8-CD45RO+ cells were sorted as the memory CD4+ T cells. Sequenced input: memory CD4+ T cells from blood. The receptors were gathered from an adult in good health and CMV-seronegative.

The chain recombines TRBV6-5 with TRBJ2-1; 8 bases are shared with TRBD2. Germline CDR1 reads MNHEY; CDR2 reads SVGAGI. V dropped 7 bases and J dropped 6; count of bases not matched to a gene: 11. The CDR3 is 15 amino acids. The CDR3 nucleotides are TGTGCCAGCACCAACAGCGGGGGCCGGCGCAATGAGCAGTTCTTC. It yields the protein CASTNSGGRRNEQFF.

This clone showed up just a few times. V gene TRBV2 combines with J gene TRBJ1-2; weak D call: TRBD1 (6 bases). Germline V gives CDR1 SNHLY, CDR2 FYNNEI. V was trimmed by 6 bases and J by 6 bases, leaving 11 bases between them. This CDR3 contains 12 residues. As DNA, the CDR3 is TGTGCCAGCAGGCAACAGGGAAATGGCTACACCTTC. Its translation is CASRQQGNGYTF.

This sequence joins TRBV7-3 and TRBJ2-3; D is ambiguous. This CDR3 is built from 13 residues. V was cut by 5 bases and J by 4 bases, with 10 bases left in between. CDR1 and CDR2 from the germline V gene are SGHTA and FQGTGA. This CDR3 is CASSTTVADTQYF. In DNA form, the CDR3 reads TGTGCCAGCAGCACTACGGTCGCAGATACGCAGTATTTT.

The gene calls are TRBV5-1 and TRBJ2-1; TRBD1 aligns across 9 bases. CDR3 length equals 14 residues. V was clipped by 4 bases and J by 5 bases; unmatched bases: 4. CDR1 is SGHRS, CDR2 YFSETQ, per germline. CDR3 sequence: CASSRWTGDNEQFF. CDR3 bases: TGCGCCAGCAGCCGTTGGACAGGGGACAATGAGCAGTTCTTC.

The chain carries TRBV30 and TRBJ1-5; unclear D gene. CDR3 size: 15 residues. The germline V and J ends were trimmed by 2 bases and 7 bases, with 18 bases remaining between them. CDR1 and CDR2 (germline): GTSNPN, SVGIG (reference sequence). The CDR3 DNA sequence: TGTGCCTGGAGTACCCCGGGCCTTAGGAGCCAGCCCCAGCATTTT. It translates to CAWSTPGLRSQPQHF.

The chain is built from TRBV18 and TRBJ2-4; no reliable D call. The ends were cut back, 5 bases at V and 0 bases at J, with 5 bases in the middle. Germline V lookup: CDR1 KGHSH, CDR2 LQKENI. CDR3 length: 13 amino acids. In DNA, the CDR3 is TGTGCCAGCTCAAAAGTAGCCAAAAACATTCAGTACTTC. The encoded protein is CASSKVAKNIQYF.

This chain connects TRBV19 to TRBJ1-5, with 7 bases fitting TRBD1. Germline V CDR1 and CDR2: LNHDA, SQIVND (reference sequence). With 4 bases clipped from V and 0 bases from J, the junction kept 9 bases outside the gene matches. This CDR3 region has 17 residues. The CDR3 protein is CASSRGQTSDSNQPQHF. CDR3 coding DNA: TGTGCCAGTAGTAGGGGACAGACTAGTGATAGCAATCAGCCCCAGCATTTT.

The chain is built from TRBV6-5 and TRBJ2-7, with unresolved D. The germline V gene encodes CDR1 MNHEY and CDR2 SVGAGI. V was clipped by 2 bases and J by 4 bases, with 9 bases between them. The CDR3 runs to 13 residues. CDR3 in amino acids: CASSYGSEYEQYF. The CDR3 nucleotides read TGTGCCAGCAGTTACGGTTCCGAATACGAGCAGTACTTC.

The V call is TRBV6-1, the J call TRBJ1-3; 8 bases fit TRBD1. CDR1 and CDR2 (germline): MNHNS, SASEGT. V dropped 7 bases and J dropped 4; count of bases not matched to a gene: 9. The CDR3 has 15 amino acids. CDR3 DNA: TGTGCCAGCACCTTCCGGACAGGGACCGGAAACACCATATATTTT. This translates into CASTFRTGTGNTIYF.

The chain carries TRBV27 and TRBJ2-5; 7 positions match TRBD1. Germline trimming cut 4 bases from V and 7 bases from J; bases unmatched to any gene: 3. Germline values: CDR1 MNHEY, CDR2 SMNVEV (reference sequence). This CDR3 has 12 amino acids. The CDR3 DNA is TGTGCCAGCAGTTCCAACAGGGGGACCCAGTACTTC. Residues: CASSSNRGTQYF.

This chain uses TRBV7-8 with TRBJ2-3; 13 positions match TRBD2. There are 18 residues in the CDR3. Germline lookup yields CDR1 SGHVS and CDR2 FQNEAQ. V was clipped by 6 bases and J by 5 bases; unmatched bases: 14. Written as DNA, the CDR3 is TGTGCCAGCAGGGAAACTAGCGGGGGGGCGCTTAGGCGAGATACGCAGTATTTT. This gives the protein CASRETSGGALRRDTQYF.

The rearrangement uses TRBV5-4 and TRBJ2-2, with D perhaps TRBD1 (6 bases). The V gene lost 0 bases and the J gene lost 0 bases, with 9 bases spanning the gap. The CDR3 spans 16 residues. Germline CDR1 reads SGHNT; CDR2 reads YYREEE (reference sequence). This CDR3 is CASSLGRTANTGELFF. As DNA, the CDR3 is TGTGCCAGCAGCTTGGGTAGGACAGCGAACACCGGGGAGCTGTTTTTT.

This clone was detected a few times. J is TRBJ2-4 and V is TRBV7-5. TRBV7-5 is classified as a pseudogene. CDR3 length: 17 amino acids. CDR3 nucleotide sequence: TGTGTCAGAAGCTTAGCGCCTGGGGATTTAGCCAAAAACATTCAGTACTTC. Residues: CVRSLAPGDLAKNIQYF.